What follows describes a single TCR beta chain. Other DNA sequences within the sample encode an identical CDR3. The data stem from a study of shared clonotypes between healthy human individuals. Assay used: immunoSEQ multiplex PCR; TCRdb lists only in-frame clones, some missing. The sample lists some 2.3 million clones; more than 80% were seen once. J lost 0 bases, V lost 4 bases, and 1 base had no gene match. This CDR3 contains 13 residues. Germline loops: CDR1 SGHRS, CDR2 YFSETQ. Sequenced material: naive CD4+ T cells from PBMCs. Subset here: CD45RA+ positively selected. The V gene is TRBV5-1, the J gene TRBJ2-7; 7 positions agree with TRBD2. The TCR originated in a man aged 18 to 30 in good health. Some clones in this sample may be carry-over from other donors' samples. The CDR3 coding sequence is TGCGCCAGCAGCCGGACTAGCTCCTACGAGCAGTACTTC. Protein product: CASSRTSSYEQYF.